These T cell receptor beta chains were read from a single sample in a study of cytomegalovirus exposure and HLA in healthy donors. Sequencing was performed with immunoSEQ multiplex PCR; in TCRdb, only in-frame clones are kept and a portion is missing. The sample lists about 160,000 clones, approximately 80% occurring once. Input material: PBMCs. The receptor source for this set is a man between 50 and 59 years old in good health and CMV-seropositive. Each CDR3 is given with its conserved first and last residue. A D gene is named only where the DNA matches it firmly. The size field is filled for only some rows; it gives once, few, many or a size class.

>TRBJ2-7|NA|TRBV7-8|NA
CASSFRAGEQYF
TGTGCCAGCAGCTTCAGGGCAGGCGAGCAGTACTTC
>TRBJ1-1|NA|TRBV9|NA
CASSVADGGPGDTEAFF
TGTGCCAGCAGCGTAGCTGACGGGGGGCCTGGGGACACTGAAGCTTTCTTT
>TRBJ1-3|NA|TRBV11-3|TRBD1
CASSPPGQGTGNTIYF
TGTGCCAGCAGCCCCCCAGGACAGGGGACTGGAAACACCATATATTTT
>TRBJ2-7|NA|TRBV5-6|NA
CASSLVGTNSEQYF
TGTGCCAGCAGCTTGGTAGGTACCAACAGCGAGCAGTACTTC
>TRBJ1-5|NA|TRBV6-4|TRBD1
CASYPRDRGFQPQHF
TGTGCCTCCTACCCCCGGGACAGGGGATTTCAGCCCCAGCATTTT
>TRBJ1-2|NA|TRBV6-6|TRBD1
CASSPGQGYGGYTF
TGTGCCAGCAGTCCGGGACAGGGATACGGTGGCTACACCTTC
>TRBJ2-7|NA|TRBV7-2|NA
CASSSTVAYEQYF
TGTGCCAGCAGCTCGACAGTGGCCTACGAGCAGTACTTC
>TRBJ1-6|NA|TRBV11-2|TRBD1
CASSLVTGGFSPLHF
TGTGCCAGCAGCCTCGTCACAGGGGGCTTTTCACCCCTCCACTTT
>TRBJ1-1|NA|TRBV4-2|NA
CASSQSTAQAEAFF
TGTGCCAGCAGCCAGTCGACAGCGCAGGCTGAAGCTTTCTTT
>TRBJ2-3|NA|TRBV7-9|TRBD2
CASSPGLAASTDTQYF
TGTGCCAGCAGCCCGGGACTAGCGGCTAGCACAGATACGCAGTATTTT
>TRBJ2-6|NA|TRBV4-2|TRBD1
CASSQDPTGVSGANVLTF
TGTGCCAGCAGCCAAGATCCTACAGGGGTCTCTGGGGCCAACGTCCTGACTTTC
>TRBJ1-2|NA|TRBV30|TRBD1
CAWSAWQGERANYGYTF
TGTGCCTGGAGCGCCTGGCAGGGGGAGCGGGCTAACTATGGCTACACCTTC
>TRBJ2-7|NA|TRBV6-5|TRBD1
CASSYAGQGSYEQYF
TGTGCCAGCAGTTACGCGGGACAGGGATCCTACGAGCAGTACTTC
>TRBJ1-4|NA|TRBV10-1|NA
CASSGRDCFEKLSF
TGCGCCAGCAGTGGCCGGGACTGTTTTGAAAAACTGTCTTTT
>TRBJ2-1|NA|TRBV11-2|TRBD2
CASRAQAGVTGNEQFF
TGTGCCAGCAGGGCCCAAGCGGGGGTAACGGGCAATGAGCAGTTCTTC
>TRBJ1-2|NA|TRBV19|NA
CASSIDRRQNYGYTF
TGTGCCAGTAGTATAGATCGGCGGCAGAACTATGGCTACACCTTC
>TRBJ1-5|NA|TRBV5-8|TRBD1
CASSGRQGAIGNQPQHF
TGTGCCAGCAGCGGAAGACAGGGCGCCATTGGCAATCAGCCCCAGCATTTT
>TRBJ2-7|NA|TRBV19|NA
CASKAGAYEQYF
TGTGCCAGTAAGGCAGGGGCCTACGAGCAGTACTTC
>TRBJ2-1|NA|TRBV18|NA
CASSPDSLRGEQFF
TGTGCCAGCTCACCAGACTCGCTCAGGGGTGAGCAGTTCTTC
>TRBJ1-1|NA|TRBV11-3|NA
CASSLTQDTEAFF
TGTGCCAGCAGCCTAACCCAAGACACTGAAGCTTTCTTT
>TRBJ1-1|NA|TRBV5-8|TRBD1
CASSSWTGDTEAFF
TGTGCCAGCAGCTCGTGGACAGGGGACACTGAAGCTTTCTTT
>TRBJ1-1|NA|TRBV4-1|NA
CASSQEGAPRAFF
TGCGCCAGCAGCCAAGAAGGGGCACCACGAGCTTTCTTT
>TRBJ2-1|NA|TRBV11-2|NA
CASSLLEGYNEQFF
TGTGCCAGCAGCCTCCTGGAGGGGTACAATGAGCAGTTCTTC
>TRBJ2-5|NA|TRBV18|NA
CASSPQIGVETQYF
TGTGCCAGCTCACCTCAAATAGGGGTGGAGACCCAGTACTTC
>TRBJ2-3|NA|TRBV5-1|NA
CASSFERGRGSLGTDTQYF
TGCGCCAGCAGCTTTGAAAGGGGGAGGGGCAGCCTAGGCACAGATACGCAGTATTTT
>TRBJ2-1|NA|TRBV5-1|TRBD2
CASSLGGGRVSYNEQFF
TGCGCCAGCAGCTTGGGGGGCGGGAGGGTCTCCTACAATGAGCAGTTCTTC
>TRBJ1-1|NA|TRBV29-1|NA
CSVEQGMNTEAFF
TGCAGCGTTGAACAGGGGATGAACACTGAAGCTTTCTTT
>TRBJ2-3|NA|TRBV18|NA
CASSPGAGWTDTQYF
TGTGCCAGCTCACCAGGGGCAGGGTGGACAGATACGCAGTATTTT
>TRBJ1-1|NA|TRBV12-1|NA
CATQEEENTEAFF
TGTGCCACCCAGGAGGAGGAGAACACTGAAGCTTTCTTT
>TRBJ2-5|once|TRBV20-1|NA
CSTGRGETQYF
TGCAGTACCGGTCGGGGGGAGACCCAGTACTTC
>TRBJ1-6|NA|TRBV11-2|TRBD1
CASSSPGTGGIIEKSPLHF
TGTGCCAGCAGCTCCCCCGGGACAGGGGGTATCATAGAGAAGTCACCCCTCCACTTT
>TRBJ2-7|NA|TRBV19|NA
CASSAGTKDGEQYF
TGTGCCAGCTCCGCCGGGACAAAGGACGGCGAGCAGTACTTC
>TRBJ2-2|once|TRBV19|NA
CASSRVGELFF
TGTGCCAGTAGCAGGGTCGGGGAGCTGTTTTTT
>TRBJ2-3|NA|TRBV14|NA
CASSQDRATQSTDTQYF
TGTGCCAGCAGCCAAGATCGCGCGACTCAGAGCACAGATACGCAGTATTTT
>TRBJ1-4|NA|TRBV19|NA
CASSTTYDRNEKLFF
TGTGCCAGTAGTACCACTTACGACAGAAATGAAAAACTGTTTTTT
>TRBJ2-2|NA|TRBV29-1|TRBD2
CSVSGRNTGELFF
TGCAGCGTCAGCGGGAGGAACACCGGGGAGCTGTTTTTT
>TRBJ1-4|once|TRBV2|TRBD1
CASRRQGVGEKLFF
TGTGCCAGCAGGAGACAGGGGGTCGGTGAAAAACTGTTTTTT
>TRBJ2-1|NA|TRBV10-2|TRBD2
CASSERSGSLYNEQFF
TGCGCCAGCAGTGAACGTAGCGGGAGCCTCTACAATGAGCAGTTCTTC
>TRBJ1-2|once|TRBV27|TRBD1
CASKETGYVHGYTF
TGTGCCAGCAAGGAGACAGGGTACGTGCATGGCTACACCTTC
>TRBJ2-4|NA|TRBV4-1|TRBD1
CASSLDRGYIQYF
TGCGCCAGCAGCCTTGACAGGGGGTACATTCAGTACTTC
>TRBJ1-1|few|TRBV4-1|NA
CASSQHRAYTEAFF
TGCGCCAGCAGCCAACACAGGGCTTACACTGAAGCTTTCTTT
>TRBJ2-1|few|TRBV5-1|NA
CASSLGQGRSNEQFF
TGCGCCAGCAGCTTGGGTCAGGGTAGATCCAATGAGCAGTTCTTC
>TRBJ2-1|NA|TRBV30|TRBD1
CAWSWTGVAEQFF
TGTGCCTGGAGCTGGACAGGGGTCGCTGAGCAGTTCTTC
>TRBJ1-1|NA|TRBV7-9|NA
CASSSGSTNTEAFF
TGTGCCAGCAGCTCCGGGTCTACGAACACTGAAGCTTTCTTT
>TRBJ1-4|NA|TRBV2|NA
CASSEAGNEKLFF
TGTGCCAGCAGTGAGGCGGGGAATGAAAAACTGTTTTTT
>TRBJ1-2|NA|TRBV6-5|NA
CASSYSGPGEYGYTF
TGTGCCAGCAGTTACTCAGGTCCCGGGGAATATGGCTACACCTTC
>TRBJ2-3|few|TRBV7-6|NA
CASSGLEVADTQYF
TGTGCCAGCAGCGGCCTTGAGGTAGCCGATACGCAGTATTTT
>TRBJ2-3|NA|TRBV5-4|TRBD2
CASSQREVGTDTQYF
TGTGCCAGCAGCCAGCGGGAGGTAGGAACAGATACGCAGTATTTT
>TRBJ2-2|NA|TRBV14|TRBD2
CASSRGGNTGELFF
TGTGCCAGCAGCCGGGGGGGGAACACCGGGGAGCTGTTTTTT
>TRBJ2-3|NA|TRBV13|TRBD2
CASSLLKLAGSTDTQYF
TGTGCCAGCAGCTTATTGAAACTAGCGGGTTCCACAGATACGCAGTATTTT
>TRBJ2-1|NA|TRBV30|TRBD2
CAWSRLLAGVNEQFF
TGTGCCTGGAGTAGGTTACTAGCGGGAGTTAATGAGCAGTTCTTC
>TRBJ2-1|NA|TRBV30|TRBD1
CAWSGGQGAYNEQFF
TGTGCCTGGAGTGGGGGACAGGGGGCCTACAATGAGCAGTTCTTC
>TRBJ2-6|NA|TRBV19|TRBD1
CASTSWGTGGAPGANVLTF
TGTGCCAGTACCTCGTGGGGGACAGGGGGCGCTCCTGGGGCCAACGTCCTGACTTTC
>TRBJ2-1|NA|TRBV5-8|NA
CASSLRGDEQFF
TGTGCCAGCAGCTTGAGAGGTGATGAGCAGTTCTTC
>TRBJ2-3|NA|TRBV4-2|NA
CASSLGGPTDTQYF
TGTGCCAGCAGCCTGGGGGGGCCCACAGATACGCAGTATTTT